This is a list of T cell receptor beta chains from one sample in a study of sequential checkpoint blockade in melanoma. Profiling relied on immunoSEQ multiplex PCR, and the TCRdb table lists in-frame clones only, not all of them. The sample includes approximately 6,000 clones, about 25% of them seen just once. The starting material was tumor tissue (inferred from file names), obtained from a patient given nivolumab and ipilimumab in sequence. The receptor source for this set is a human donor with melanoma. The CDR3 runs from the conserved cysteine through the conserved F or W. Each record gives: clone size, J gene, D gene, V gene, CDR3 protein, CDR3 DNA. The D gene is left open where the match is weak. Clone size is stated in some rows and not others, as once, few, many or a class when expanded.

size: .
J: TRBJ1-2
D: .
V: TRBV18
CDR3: CASSPSPGPVGYTF
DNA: TGTGCCAGCTCACCGTCGCCCGGACCGGTGGGCTACACCTTC

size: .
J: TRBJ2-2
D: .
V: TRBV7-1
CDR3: CASSLRFGTGELFF
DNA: TGTGCCAGCAGCTTAAGATTTGGCACCGGGGAGCTGTTTTTT

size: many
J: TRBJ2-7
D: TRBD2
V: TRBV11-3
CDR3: CASSFISGNREQYF
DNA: TGTGCCAGCAGCTTTATAAGCGGGAACCGGGAGCAGTACTTC

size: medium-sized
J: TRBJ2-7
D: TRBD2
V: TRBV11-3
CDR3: CASSPTASGAYEQYF
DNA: TGTGCCAGCAGCCCGACGGCTAGCGGCGCCTACGAGCAGTACTTC

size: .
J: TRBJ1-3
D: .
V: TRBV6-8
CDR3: CASTDSFSGNTIYF
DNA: TGTGCCAGCACCGACAGCTTCTCTGGAAACACCATATATTTT

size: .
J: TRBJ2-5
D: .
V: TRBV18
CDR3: CASSPQGGQETQYF
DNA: TGTGCCAGCTCACCACAGGGGGGCCAAGAGACCCAGTACTTC

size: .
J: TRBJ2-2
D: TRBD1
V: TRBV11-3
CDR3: CASSLQGANTGELFF
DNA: TGTGCCAGCAGCTTACAGGGGGCGAACACCGGGGAGCTGTTTTTT

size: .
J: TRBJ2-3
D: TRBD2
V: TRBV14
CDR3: CASSQDRWGGRRDTQYF
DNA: TGTGCCAGCAGCCAAGACAGATGGGGCGGGAGGCGAGATACGCAGTATTTT

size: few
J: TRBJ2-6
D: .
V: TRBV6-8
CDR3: CASTPPGANVLTF
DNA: TGTGCCAGCACCCCCCCTGGGGCCAACGTCCTGACTTTC

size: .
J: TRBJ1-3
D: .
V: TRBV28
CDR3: CASSFPGLSGNTIYF
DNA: TGTGCCAGCAGTTTCCCGGGCCTCTCTGGAAACACCATATATTTT

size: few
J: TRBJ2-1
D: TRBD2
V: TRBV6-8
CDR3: CASRGTSGTNEQFF
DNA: TGTGCCAGCAGAGGGACTAGCGGGACGAATGAGCAGTTCTTC

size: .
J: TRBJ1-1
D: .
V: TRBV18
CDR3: CASSQGEDTEAFF
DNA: TGTGCCAGCTCACAGGGGGAAGACACTGAAGCTTTCTTT

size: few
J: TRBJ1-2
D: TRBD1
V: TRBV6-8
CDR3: CASSPSPGQINYGYTF
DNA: TGTGCCAGCAGTCCAAGTCCGGGACAGATAAACTATGGCTACACCTTC

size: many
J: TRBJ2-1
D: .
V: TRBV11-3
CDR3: CASSLRLDHNEQFF
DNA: TGTGCCAGCAGCCTCAGACTAGACCACAATGAGCAGTTCTTC

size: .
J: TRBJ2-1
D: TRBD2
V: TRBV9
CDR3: CASSVVGGAGEQFF
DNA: TGTGCCAGCAGCGTAGTTGGGGGAGCGGGAGAGCAGTTCTTC

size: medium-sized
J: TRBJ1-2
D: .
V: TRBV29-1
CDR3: CSVEPTGYGYTF
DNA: TGCAGCGTTGAACCTACAGGCTATGGCTACACCTTC

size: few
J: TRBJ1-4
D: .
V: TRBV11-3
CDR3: CASSRGPSMGEKLFF
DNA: TGTGCCAGCAGCCGAGGGCCTTCAATGGGGGAAAAACTGTTTTTT

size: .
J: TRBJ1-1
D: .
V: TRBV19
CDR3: CASSIDPARNTEAFF
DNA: TGTGCCAGTAGTATAGATCCGGCCCGAAACACTGAAGCTTTCTTT

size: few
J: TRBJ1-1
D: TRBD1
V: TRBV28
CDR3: CASREWETGEQFLLNTEAFF
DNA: TGTGCCAGCAGAGAATGGGAAACAGGGGAACAATTCCTTTTGAACACTGAAGCTTTCTTT

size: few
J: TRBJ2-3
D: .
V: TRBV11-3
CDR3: CASSLEDGRTDTQYF
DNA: TGTGCCAGCAGCTTGGAAGACGGGAGAACAGATACGCAGTATTTT

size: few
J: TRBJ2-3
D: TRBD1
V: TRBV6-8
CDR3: CASSYGTGPTDTQYF
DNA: TGTGCCAGCAGTTACGGGACAGGGCCCACAGATACGCAGTATTTT

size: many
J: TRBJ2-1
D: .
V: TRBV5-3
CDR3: CARSLRVGRNNEQFF
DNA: TGTGCCAGAAGCTTGAGGGTGGGAAGAAACAATGAGCAGTTCTTC

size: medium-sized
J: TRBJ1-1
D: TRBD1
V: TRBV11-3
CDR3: CASSLGQGARSTEAFF
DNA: TGTGCCAGCAGCCTGGGACAGGGGGCGCGAAGCACTGAAGCTTTCTTT

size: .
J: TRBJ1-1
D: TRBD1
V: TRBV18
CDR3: CASSPNPGQGAGNTEAFF
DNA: TGTGCCAGCTCACCGAACCCGGGACAGGGGGCAGGGAACACTGAAGCTTTCTTT

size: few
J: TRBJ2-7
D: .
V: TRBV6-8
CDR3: CASSLARQVDEQYF
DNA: TGTGCCAGCAGCCTAGCCCGGCAGGTCGACGAGCAGTACTTC

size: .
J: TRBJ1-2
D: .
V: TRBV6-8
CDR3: CASSRDKGYKQRYYGYTF
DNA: TGTGCCAGCAGCCGTGACAAGGGATATAAACAACGATACTATGGCTACACCTTC

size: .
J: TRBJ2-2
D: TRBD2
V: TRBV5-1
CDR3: CASSLALAGTGELFF
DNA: TGCGCCAGCAGCTTGGCACTAGCGGGCACCGGGGAGCTGTTTTTT

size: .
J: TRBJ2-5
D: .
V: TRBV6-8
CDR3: CASSHLDTPRETQYF
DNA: TGTGCCAGCAGTCACCTGGACACCCCGAGAGAGACCCAGTACTTC

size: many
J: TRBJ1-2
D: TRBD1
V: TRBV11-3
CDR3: CASSPRGGADGYTF
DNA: TGTGCCAGCAGCCCGAGAGGGGGCGCAGATGGCTACACCTTC

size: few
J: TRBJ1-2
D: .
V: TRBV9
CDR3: CASSVVGHRSGGYTF
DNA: TGTGCCAGCAGCGTAGTTGGTCACCGGTCGGGTGGCTACACCTTC

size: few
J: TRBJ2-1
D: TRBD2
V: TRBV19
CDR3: CASSPRDYQYNEQFF
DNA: TGTGCCAGTAGTCCCCGGGACTACCAATACAATGAGCAGTTCTTC

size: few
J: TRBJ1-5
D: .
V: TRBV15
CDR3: CATSRGQGSNQPQHF
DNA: TGTGCCACCAGCAGAGGGCAGGGGAGCAATCAGCCCCAGCATTTT

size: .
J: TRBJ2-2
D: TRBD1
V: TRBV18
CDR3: CASSLASGQGTGELFF
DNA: TGTGCCAGCTCCCTAGCCTCGGGACAGGGCACCGGGGAGCTGTTTTTT

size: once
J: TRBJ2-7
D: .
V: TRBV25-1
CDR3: CASSEFGDGEQYF
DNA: TGTGCCAGCAGTGAATTTGGGGACGGCGAGCAGTACTTC

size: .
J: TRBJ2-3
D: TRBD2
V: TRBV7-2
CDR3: CASSMPGLAAFTDTQYF
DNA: TGTGCCAGCAGCATGCCGGGACTAGCGGCTTTCACAGATACGCAGTATTTT

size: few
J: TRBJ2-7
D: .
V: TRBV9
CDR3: CASSSTPYEQYF
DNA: TGTGCCAGCAGCTCGACTCCCTACGAGCAGTACTTC

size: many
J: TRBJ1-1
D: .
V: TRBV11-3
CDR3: CASSNLVPMNTEAFF
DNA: TGTGCCAGCAGCAATCTTGTCCCCATGAACACTGAAGCTTTCTTT

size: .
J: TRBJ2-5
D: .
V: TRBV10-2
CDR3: CASSEGPRERETQYF
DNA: TGCGCCAGCAGTGAAGGCCCCAGAGAAAGAGAGACCCAGTACTTC

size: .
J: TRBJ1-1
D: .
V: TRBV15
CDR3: CATSRGRPNTEAFF
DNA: TGTGCCACCAGCAGAGGACGGCCGAACACTGAAGCTTTCTTT

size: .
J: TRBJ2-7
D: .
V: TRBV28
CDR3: CASSKGHRAPYEQYF
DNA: TGTGCCAGCAGCAAGGGCCACCGGGCCCCCTACGAGCAGTACTTC

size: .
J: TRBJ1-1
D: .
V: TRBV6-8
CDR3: CASSVDRRSEAFF
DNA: TGTGCCAGCAGTGTAGACCGGCGGTCTGAAGCTTTCTTT

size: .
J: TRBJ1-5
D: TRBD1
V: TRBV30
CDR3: CAWSTTGGRQPQHF
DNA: TGTGCCTGGAGTACTACAGGGGGCAGGCAGCCCCAGCATTTT

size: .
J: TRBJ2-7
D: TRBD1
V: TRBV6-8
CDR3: CASSPERQGPHEQYF
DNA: TGTGCCAGCAGTCCCGAGAGACAGGGCCCGCACGAGCAGTACTTC

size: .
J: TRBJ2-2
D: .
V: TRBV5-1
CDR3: CASSLGPGPGELFF
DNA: TGCGCCAGCAGCTTGGGGCCGGGGCCCGGGGAGCTGTTTTTT

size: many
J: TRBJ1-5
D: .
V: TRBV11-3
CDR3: CASSLAGRGGNNQPQHF
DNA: TGTGCCAGCAGCTTGGCCGGAAGAGGGGGGAACAATCAGCCCCAGCATTTT

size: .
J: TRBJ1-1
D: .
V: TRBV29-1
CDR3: CSVGAHGNTEAFF
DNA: TGCAGCGTTGGTGCCCATGGGAACACTGAAGCTTTCTTT

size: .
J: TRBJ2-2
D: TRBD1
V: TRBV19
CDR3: CASSMVQGAGGELFF
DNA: TGTGCCAGTAGTATGGTACAGGGGGCCGGCGGGGAGCTGTTTTTT

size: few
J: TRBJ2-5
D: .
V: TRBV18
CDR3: CASTLQRQQETQYF
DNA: TGTGCCAGCACTCTCCAGCGGCAACAAGAGACCCAGTACTTC

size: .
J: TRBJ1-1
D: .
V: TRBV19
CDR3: CASIDTETNTEAFF
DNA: TGTGCCAGTATAGATACAGAGACGAACACTGAAGCTTTCTTT

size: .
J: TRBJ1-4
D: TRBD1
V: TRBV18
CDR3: CASSPRGQDLKNEKLFF
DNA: TGTGCCAGCTCACCTCGGGGACAGGACCTCAAGAATGAAAAACTGTTTTTT

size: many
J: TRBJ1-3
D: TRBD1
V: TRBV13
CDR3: CASSLEGGTVTGNTIYF
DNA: TGTGCCAGCAGCTTAGAGGGGGGGACAGTCACTGGAAACACCATATATTTT

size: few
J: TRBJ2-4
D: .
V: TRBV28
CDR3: CASSFGARAKNIQYF
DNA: TGTGCCAGCAGTTTTGGGGCACGGGCCAAAAACATTCAGTACTTC

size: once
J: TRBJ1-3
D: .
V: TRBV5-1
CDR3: CASSLGGSGNTIYF
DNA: TGCGCCAGCAGCTTGGGGGGCTCTGGAAACACCATATATTTT

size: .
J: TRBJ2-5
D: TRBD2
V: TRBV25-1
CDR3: CASRTSVRETQYF
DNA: TGTGCCAGCAGGACTAGCGTGAGGGAGACCCAGTACTTC

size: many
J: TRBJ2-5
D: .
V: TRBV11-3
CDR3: CASSSNRAGGETQYF
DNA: TGTGCCAGCAGCTCGAACAGGGCCGGGGGGGAGACCCAGTACTTC